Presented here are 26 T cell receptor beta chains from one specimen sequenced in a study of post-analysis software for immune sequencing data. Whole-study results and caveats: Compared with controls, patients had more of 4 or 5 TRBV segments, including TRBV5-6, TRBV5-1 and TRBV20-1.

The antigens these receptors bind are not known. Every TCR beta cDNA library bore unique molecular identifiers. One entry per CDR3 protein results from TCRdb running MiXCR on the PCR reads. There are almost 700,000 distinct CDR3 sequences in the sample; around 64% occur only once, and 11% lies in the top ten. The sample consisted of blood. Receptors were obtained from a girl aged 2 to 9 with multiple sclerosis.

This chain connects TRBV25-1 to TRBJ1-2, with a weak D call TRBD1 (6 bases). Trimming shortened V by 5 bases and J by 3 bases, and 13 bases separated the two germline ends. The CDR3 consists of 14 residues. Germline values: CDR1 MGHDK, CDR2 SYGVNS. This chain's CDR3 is CASSPGGQYYGYTF. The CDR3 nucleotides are TGTGCCAGCAGTCCGGGAGGACAGTACTATGGCTACACCTTC.

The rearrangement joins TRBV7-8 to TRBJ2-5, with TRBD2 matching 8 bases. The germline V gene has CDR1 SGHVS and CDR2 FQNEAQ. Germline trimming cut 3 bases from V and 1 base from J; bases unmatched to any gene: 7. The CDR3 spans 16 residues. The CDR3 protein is CASSFRAGEAQETQYF. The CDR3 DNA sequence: TGTGCCAGCAGCTTCCGAGCGGGAGAGGCCCAAGAGACCCAGTACTTC.

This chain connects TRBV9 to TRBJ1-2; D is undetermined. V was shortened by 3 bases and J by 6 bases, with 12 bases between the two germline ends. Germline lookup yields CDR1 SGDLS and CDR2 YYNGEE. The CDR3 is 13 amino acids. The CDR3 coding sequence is TGTGCCAGCAGCGGCCCTCCACGGGATGGCTACACCTTC. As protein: CASSGPPRDGYTF.

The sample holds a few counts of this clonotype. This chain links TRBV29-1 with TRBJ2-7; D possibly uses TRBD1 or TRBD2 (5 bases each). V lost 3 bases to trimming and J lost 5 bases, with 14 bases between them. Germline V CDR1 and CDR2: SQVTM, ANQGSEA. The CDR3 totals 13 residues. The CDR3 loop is CSVEGRVGNEQYF. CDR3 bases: TGCAGCGTTGAGGGCAGGGTCGGGAACGAGCAGTACTTC.

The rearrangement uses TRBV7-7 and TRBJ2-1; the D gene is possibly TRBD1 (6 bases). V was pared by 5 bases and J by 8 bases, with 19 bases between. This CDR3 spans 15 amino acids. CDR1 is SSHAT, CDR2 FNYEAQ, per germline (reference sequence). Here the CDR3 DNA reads TGTGCCAGCAGCCCCTTCCAGGGGAGAAACTATGAGCAGTTCTTC. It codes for CASSPFQGRNYEQFF.

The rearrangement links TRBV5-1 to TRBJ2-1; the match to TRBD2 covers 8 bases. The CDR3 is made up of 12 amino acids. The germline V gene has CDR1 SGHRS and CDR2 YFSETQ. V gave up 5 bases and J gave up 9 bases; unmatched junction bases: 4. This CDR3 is CASSSGKVEQFF. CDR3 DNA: TGCGCCAGCAGTAGCGGGAAGGTTGAGCAGTTCTTC.

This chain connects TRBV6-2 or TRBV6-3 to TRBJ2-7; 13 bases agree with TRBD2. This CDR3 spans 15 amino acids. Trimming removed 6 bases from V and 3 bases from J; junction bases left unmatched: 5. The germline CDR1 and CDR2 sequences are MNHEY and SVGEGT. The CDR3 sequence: CASSRGLAGHYEQYF. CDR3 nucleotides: TGTGCCAGCAGCCGGGGACTAGCGGGACACTACGAGCAGTACTTC.

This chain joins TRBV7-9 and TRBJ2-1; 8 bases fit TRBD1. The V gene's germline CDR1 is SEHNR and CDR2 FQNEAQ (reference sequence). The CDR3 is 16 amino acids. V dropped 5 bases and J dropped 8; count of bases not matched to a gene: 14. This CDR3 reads CASSALTGTGQDEQFF. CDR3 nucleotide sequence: TGTGCCAGCAGCGCCCTGACCGGGACAGGACAGGATGAGCAGTTCTTC.

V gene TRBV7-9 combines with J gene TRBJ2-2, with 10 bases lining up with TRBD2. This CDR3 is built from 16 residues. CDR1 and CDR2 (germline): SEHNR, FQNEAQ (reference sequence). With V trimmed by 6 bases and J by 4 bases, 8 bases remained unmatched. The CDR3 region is CASRRLAGEGTGELFF. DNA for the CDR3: TGTGCCAGCAGGCGTCTAGCGGGAGAGGGCACCGGGGAGCTGTTTTTT.

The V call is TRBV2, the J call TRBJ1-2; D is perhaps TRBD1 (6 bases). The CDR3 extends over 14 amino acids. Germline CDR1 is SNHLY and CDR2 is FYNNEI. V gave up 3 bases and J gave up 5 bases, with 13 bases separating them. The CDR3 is CASSEGGGPYGYTF. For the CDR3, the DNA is TGTGCCAGCAGTGAGGGTGGGGGGCCTTATGGCTACACCTTC.

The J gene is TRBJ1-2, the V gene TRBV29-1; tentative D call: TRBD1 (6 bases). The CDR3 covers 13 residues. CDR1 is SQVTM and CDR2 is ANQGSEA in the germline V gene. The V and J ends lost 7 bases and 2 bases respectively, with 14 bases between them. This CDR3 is CSAYQGHNYGYTF. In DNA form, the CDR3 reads TGCAGCGCCTACCAGGGACACAACTATGGCTACACCTTC.

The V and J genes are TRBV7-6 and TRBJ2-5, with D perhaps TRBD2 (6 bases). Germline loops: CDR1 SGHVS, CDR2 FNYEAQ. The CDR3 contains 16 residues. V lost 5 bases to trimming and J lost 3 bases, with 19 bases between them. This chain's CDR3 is CASSTPWRRGEETQYF. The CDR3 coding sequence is TGTGCCAGCAGCACCCCCTGGAGGAGGGGTGAAGAGACCCAGTACTTC.

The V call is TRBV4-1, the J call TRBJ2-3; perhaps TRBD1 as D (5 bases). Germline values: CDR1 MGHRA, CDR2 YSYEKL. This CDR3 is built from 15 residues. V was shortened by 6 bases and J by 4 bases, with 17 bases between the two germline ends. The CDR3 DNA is TGCGCCAGCAGAGGGGCAGGGCCTTGGGCAGATACGCAGTATTTT. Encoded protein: CASRGAGPWADTQYF.

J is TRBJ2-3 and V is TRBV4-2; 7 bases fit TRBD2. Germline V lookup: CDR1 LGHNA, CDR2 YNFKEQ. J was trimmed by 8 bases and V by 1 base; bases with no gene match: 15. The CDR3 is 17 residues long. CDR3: CASSQAQAGTRFPTQYF. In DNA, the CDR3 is TGTGCCAGCAGCCAAGCTCAAGCGGGGACTCGGTTTCCTACGCAGTATTTT.

CDR3 amino acids: CASSPRYADTQYF. CDR3 DNA sequence: TGTGCCAGCAGCCCTCGTTATGCGGATACGCAGTATTTT. The chain couples TRBV9 to TRBJ2-3; D is unresolved. This CDR3 has 13 residues. V lost 4 bases and J 6 bases, leaving 12 bases between the germline ends. Germline assignment: CDR1 SGDLS and CDR2 YYNGEE.

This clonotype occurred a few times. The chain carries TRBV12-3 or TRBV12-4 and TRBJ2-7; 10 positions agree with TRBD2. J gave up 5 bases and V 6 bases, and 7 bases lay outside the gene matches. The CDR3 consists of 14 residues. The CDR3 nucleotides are TGTGCCAGCAGGTCGGACAGCGGGAGGGACGAGCAGTACTTC. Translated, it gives CASRSDSGRDEQYF.

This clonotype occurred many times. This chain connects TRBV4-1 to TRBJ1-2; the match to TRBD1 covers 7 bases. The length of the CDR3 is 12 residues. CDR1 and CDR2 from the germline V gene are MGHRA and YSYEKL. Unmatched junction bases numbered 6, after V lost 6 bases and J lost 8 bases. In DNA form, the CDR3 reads TGCGCCAGCAGGAACAGGGGTAACGGCTACACCTTC. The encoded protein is CASRNRGNGYTF.

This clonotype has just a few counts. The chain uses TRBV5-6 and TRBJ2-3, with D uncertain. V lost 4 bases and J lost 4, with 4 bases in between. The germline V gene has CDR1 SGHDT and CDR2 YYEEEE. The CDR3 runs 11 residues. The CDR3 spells CASSMADTQYF. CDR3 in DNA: TGTGCCAGCAGCATGGCAGATACGCAGTATTTT.

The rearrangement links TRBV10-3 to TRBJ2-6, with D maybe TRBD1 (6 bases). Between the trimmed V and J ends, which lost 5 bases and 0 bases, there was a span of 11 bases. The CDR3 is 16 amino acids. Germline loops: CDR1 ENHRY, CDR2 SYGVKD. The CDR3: CAISPDRVSGANVLTF. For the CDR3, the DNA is TGTGCCATCAGTCCGGACAGAGTCTCTGGGGCCAACGTCCTGACTTTC.

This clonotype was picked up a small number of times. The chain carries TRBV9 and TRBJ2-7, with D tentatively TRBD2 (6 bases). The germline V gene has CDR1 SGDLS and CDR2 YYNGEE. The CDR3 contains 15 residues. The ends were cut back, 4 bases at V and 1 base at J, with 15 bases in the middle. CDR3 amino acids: CASSPKGLLSYEQYF. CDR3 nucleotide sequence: TGTGCCAGCAGCCCGAAGGGACTGCTGTCCTACGAGCAGTACTTC. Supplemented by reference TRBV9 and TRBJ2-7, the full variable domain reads DSGVTQTPKHLITATGQRVTLRCSPRSGDLSVYWYQQSLDQGLQFLIQYYNGEERAKGNILERFSAQQFPDLHSELNLSSLELGDSALYFCASSPKGLLSYEQYFGPGTRLTVT.

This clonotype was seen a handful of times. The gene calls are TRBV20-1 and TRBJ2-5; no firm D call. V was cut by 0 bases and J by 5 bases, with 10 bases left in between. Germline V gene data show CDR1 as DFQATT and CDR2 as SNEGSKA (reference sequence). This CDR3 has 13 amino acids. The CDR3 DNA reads TGCAGTGCTAGAGATGGGTTTGGGGAGACCCAGTACTTC. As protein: CSARDGFGETQYF.

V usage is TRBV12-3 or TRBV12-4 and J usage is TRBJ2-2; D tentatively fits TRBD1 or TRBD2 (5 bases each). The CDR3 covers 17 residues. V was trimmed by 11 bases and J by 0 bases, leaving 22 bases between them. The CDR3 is CAQPLGQGVANTGELFF. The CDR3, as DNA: TGTGCCCAGCCTTTGGGGCAGGGAGTGGCGAACACCGGGGAGCTGTTTTTT.

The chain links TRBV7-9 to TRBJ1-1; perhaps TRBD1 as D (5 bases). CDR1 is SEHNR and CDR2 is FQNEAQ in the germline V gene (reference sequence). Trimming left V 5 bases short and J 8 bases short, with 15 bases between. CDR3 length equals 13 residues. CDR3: CASSPTPGLEAFF. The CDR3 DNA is TGTGCCAGCAGCCCTACCCCAGGGCTCGAAGCTTTCTTT.

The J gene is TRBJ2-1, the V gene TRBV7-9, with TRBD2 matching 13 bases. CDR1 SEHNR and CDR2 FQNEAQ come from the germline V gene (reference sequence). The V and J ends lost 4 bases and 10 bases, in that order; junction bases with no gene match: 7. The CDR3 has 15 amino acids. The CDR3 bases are TGTGCCAGCAGCTCAAGACTAGCGGGAGGAGGGGAGCAGTTCTTC. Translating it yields CASSSRLAGGGEQFF.

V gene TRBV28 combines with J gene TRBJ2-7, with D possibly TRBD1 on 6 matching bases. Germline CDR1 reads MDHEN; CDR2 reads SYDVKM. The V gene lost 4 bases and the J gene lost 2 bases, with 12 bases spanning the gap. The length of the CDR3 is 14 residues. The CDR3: CASSSGQLTYEQYF. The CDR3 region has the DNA TGTGCCAGCAGTTCAGGACAGCTGACCTACGAGCAGTACTTC. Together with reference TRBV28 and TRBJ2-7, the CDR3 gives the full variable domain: DVKVTQSSRYLVKRTGEKVFLECVQDMDHENMFWYRQDPGLGLRLIYFSYDVKMKEKGDIPEGYSVSREKKERFSLILESASTNQTSMYLCASSSGQLTYEQYFGPGTRLTVT.

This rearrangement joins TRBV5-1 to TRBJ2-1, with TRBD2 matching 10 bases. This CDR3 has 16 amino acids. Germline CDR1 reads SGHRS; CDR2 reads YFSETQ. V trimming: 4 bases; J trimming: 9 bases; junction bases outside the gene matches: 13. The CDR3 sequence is CASSAQTSGSRSEQFF. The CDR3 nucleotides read TGCGCCAGCAGCGCCCAGACTAGCGGGTCAAGGAGTGAGCAGTTCTTC. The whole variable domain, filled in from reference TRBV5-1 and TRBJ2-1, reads KAGVTQTPRYLIKTRGQQVTLSCSPISGHRSVSWYQQTPGQGLQFLFEYFSETQRNKGNFPGRFSGRQFSNSRSEMNVSTLELGDSALYLCASSAQTSGSRSEQFFGPGTRLTVL.